This TCR beta chain came from a study of OX40 agonist ivuxolimab in advanced cancers. As for the study in general: It was ivuxolimab, an agonistic anti-OX40 (CD134) antibody, that patients were treated with.

To note about this clone: What it binds is unknown.

The ends were cut back, 4 bases at V and 2 bases at J, with 5 bases in the middle. The germline CDR1 and CDR2 sequences are SQVTM and ANQGSEA. The CDR3 runs 11 residues. Data came from immunoSEQ multiplex PCR; TCRdb stores just in-frame clones and leaves some out. This sample carries roughly 34,000 clones, less than 80% of them seen once, and the ten largest clones take roughly 9.8%. Study-level points and caveats: Relative to CD4+ cells, CD8+ T cells on average had more expanded clones. It was also the case that some nonresponders had low normalized T-cell clonal expansion. At doses 0.1 to 3.0 mg/kg, CD4+ and CD8+ clones expanded.

This sequence joins TRBV29-1 and TRBJ1-2; D not certain. This clonotype was obtained from an adult with an advanced solid tumor such as melanoma, head and neck, liver or kidney cancer. Here the sequenced sample was CD4+ or CD8+ T cells sorted from blood, taken in a trial of the OX40 agonist ivuxolimab. The CDR3 bases are TGCAGCGTTGGGGAGAACTATGGCTACACCTTC. Protein product: CSVGENYGYTF.